This TCR beta chain was sequenced for a study of beta chain features in type 1 diabetes listed by TCRdb under 2018. For the study in its entirety: Mean age, gender distribution, total cell number and subset yield were not different between patients and healthy donors. The study compared TCRB repertoires of sorted circulating CD4+ T cell subsets between recently diagnosed type 1 diabetes patients and matched healthy donors. Whereas all 30 or so donors provided naive and central memory subsets, regulatory and stem cell-like memory subsets were isolated from just 8 patients and roughly 8 healthy donors. Across all samples, fewer than 130 million sorted cells were examined, and cell number per subset correlated strongly with RNA yield. The paper as a whole reports these results and caveats: Shorter templates might be favored by PCR, yet because patient and control samples were amplified and corrected together, any such skew would affect both groups equally. Naive, central memory and regulatory TCRB repertoires appeared to be more alike among patients than among healthy donors. Because the HLA sub-analyses included only small numbers of individuals, any influence of HLA type on TCRB rearrangement was left unresolved. Type 1 diabetes patients showed a moderate but significant shortening of TCRB CDR3 length in all four CD4+ subsets. Because cDNA was sequenced instead of genomic DNA, highly expressing activated cells could be over-represented, though the groups showed no difference in activation or CD3 levels. Patients with type 1 diabetes made fewer insertions and deleted more nucleotides at VDJ recombination sites, implying thymic rearrangement abnormalities.

Each donor gave one peripheral blood draw, averaging about 100 mL, which was collected into heparinised tubes. Using a panel that included CD45RO, CCR7, CD25, CD127, CD95 and CD27, naive, central memory, regulatory and stem cell-like memory CD4+ T cells were sorted on a BD FACSAria II. Purity was above 95% for every sorted population. PBMCs were isolated right away by Lymphoprep density gradient centrifugation and were stained directly, without culture. So that batch effects would be minimized, each experiment stained and sorted samples in pairs, pairing one healthy donor with one patient. The entire amount of isolated RNA was reverse transcribed using the High Capacity cDNA Reverse Transcription Kit, so the sequenced TCRB transcripts were expressed ones. Deep immunoSEQ sequencing was performed on naive, central memory and regulatory T cell samples, with an average of roughly 3.6 million total reads per sample. Sorted cells were lysed in RLT buffer, and RNA was extracted using DNase-treated RNeasy Micro or Mini kits according to cell number. To prevent cross-contamination, each cell subset was processed individually, whereas patient and healthy donor samples were processed jointly. TCRB sequences were amplified from cDNA with the immunoSEQ multiplex PCR, producing 87-bp fragments spanning the CDR3 region. Sequencing of the amplicons was performed on the Illumina HiSeq platform. In the original analysis: PCR bias was corrected computationally using synthetic template baselines, and reads within Hamming distance 2 were collapsed, with unmergeable singletons discarded. Reads were aligned to IMGT to assign V, D and J genes, CDR3 length, and insertions or deletions at six rearrangement sites. Within each subset, clonotype counts were normalized to sorted cell number, after which true diversity and Gini coefficients were computed with the tcR R package. The overlap coefficient, calculated on TCRB nucleotide sequences, was used to measure repertoire sharing. What TCRdb holds here is the immuneACCESS table cut down to in-frame rearrangements. Part of the clones is not present; checked against another copy, under half of the missing clones reflect an unresolved V gene, and the others are unexplained. The DNA was the basis for D and trimming; V, J and clone size are from that table. The sample table holds under 300,000 clones, of which about 25% were seen once. Jointly, the top ten make up 4% of the sample.

For this clone: This clone's antigen is unknown. Nothing much larger sits one base from this clone, and base qualities are not available.

V is cut back by 4 bases and J by 3 bases, with 5 bases in the junction unmatched. CDR1 MGHRA and CDR2 YSYEKL were looked up in the germline V gene. Counted from cysteine to phenylalanine, this CDR3 has 16 amino acids. Just CDR3 DNA is preserved here, 48 bases in frame from base 1. The receptor comes from a man under 40 in good health. Recombination joined TRBV4-1 with TRBJ1-5; 11 of the junction bases match TRBD1. Source material: central memory CD4+ T cells from blood. The DNA reads as follows: TGCGCCAGCAGCCTCGGGACAGGGGGTGTCAATCAGCCCCAGCATTTT. Translated, it reads CASSLGTGGVNQPQHF.